This is a list of T cell receptor beta chains from one sample in a study of CD8 T cells in ankylosing spondylitis. Each CDR3 protein is one row after TCRdb ran MiXCR on the 5' RACE reads. The table shows 100,000 to 150,000 distinct CDR3 sequences, with 15% to 20% occurring only once. The specimen sequenced was blood, either unsorted or a sorted T cell fraction (not recorded which). The receptors come from a male donor with ankylosing spondylitis. CDR3s include the opening cysteine and the closing phenylalanine or tryptophan. A D gene is named only where the DNA matches it firmly. The size entry is marked missing in some rows and otherwise reads once, few, many or a size class.

J	size	D	V	CDR3	DNA
TRBJ2-1	.	TRBD2	TRBV20-1	CSARHFSSGKNTPYNEQFF	TGCAGTGCTAGACACTTCTCTAGCGGGAAGAATACCCCTTACAATGAGCAGTTCTTC
TRBJ2-3	.	.	TRBV9	CASSPPTASTDTQYF	TGTGCCAGCAGCCCCCCAACAGCCAGCACAGATACGCAGTATTTT
TRBJ2-1	.	TRBD2	TRBV2	CARGVAGESYNEQFF	TGTGCCAGGGGGGTAGCGGGTGAGTCCTACAATGAGCAGTTCTTC
TRBJ2-3	.	.	TRBV2	CASREISTDTQYF	TGTGCCAGCAGGGAGATTAGCACAGATACGCAGTATTTT
TRBJ2-1	few	.	TRBV27	CASSGGGNHNEQFF	TGTGCCAGCAGTGGAGGGGGGAACCACAATGAGCAGTTCTTC
TRBJ2-1	.	.	TRBV20-1	CSARDRQSYNEQFF	TGCAGTGCTAGAGATCGGCAAAGCTACAATGAGCAGTTCTTC
TRBJ2-7	few	TRBD2	TRBV11-2	CASSLLAGGSPALYEQYF	TGTGCCAGCAGCCTGCTAGCGGGAGGCTCCCCAGCCCTCTACGAGCAGTACTTC
TRBJ1-4	.	.	TRBV6-5	CASSYYRATNEKLFF	TGTGCCAGCAGTTACTACAGGGCAACTAATGAAAAACTGTTTTTT
TRBJ2-2	few	.	TRBV7-9	CASRSGPNGGVAGELFF	TGTGCCAGCAGATCAGGACCCAACGGCGGGGTAGCCGGGGAGCTGTTTTTT
TRBJ2-2	.	TRBD1	TRBV11-2	CASSSRGQGKDGELFF	TGTGCCAGCAGCAGCAGGGGACAGGGGAAGGACGGGGAGCTGTTTTTT
TRBJ1-4	many	.	TRBV4-3	CASSQAFGGDPATNEKLFF	TGCGCCAGCAGCCAGGCCTTTGGGGGGGACCCTGCAACTAATGAAAAACTGTTTTTT
TRBJ2-2	many	.	TRBV20-1	CSAIANTGELFF	TGCAGTGCAATTGCAAACACCGGGGAGCTGTTTTTT
TRBJ2-1	.	.	TRBV20-1	CSAILGSYNEQFF	TGCAGTGCTATCCTCGGCTCCTACAATGAGCAGTTCTTC
TRBJ1-5	.	TRBD1	TRBV12-3/TRBV12-4	CASSSIALDRVYNQPQHF	TGTGCCAGCAGTTCGATAGCCCTGGACAGGGTCTACAATCAGCCCCAGCATTTT
TRBJ2-7	.	.	TRBV2	CASGRGPWEQYF	TGTGCCAGCGGACGGGGTCCCTGGGAGCAGTACTTC
TRBJ2-5	few	.	TRBV7-9	CASSLQGGWTQYF	TGTGCCAGCAGCTTGCAGGGAGGATGGACCCAGTACTTC
TRBJ2-5	.	TRBD1	TRBV6-1	CASSEDRGLYNGLQETQYF	TGTGCCAGCAGTGAGGACAGGGGGCTATACAATGGCCTACAAGAGACCCAGTACTTC
TRBJ1-3	.	.	TRBV29-1	CSVRGAGNTIYF	TGCAGCGTTCGGGGGGCCGGAAACACCATATATTTT
TRBJ2-2	.	.	TRBV4-1	CASSYSYTGELFF	TGCGCCAGCAGCTACTCCTACACCGGGGAGCTGTTTTTT
TRBJ2-5	.	.	TRBV5-1	CASSLDAETQYF	TGCGCCAGCAGCTTGGATGCAGAGACCCAGTACTTC
TRBJ1-5	few	.	TRBV27	CASSLGQLNQPQHF	TGTGCCAGCAGTTTGGGCCAGCTCAATCAGCCCCAGCATTTT
TRBJ2-5	few	.	TRBV5-6	CASSSGTSVGETQYF	TGTGCCAGCAGCTCTGGAACATCGGTGGGGGAGACCCAGTACTTC
TRBJ2-2	few	.	TRBV27	CASSEGERATGELFF	TGTGCCAGCAGCGAAGGGGAGCGGGCCACCGGGGAGCTGTTTTTT
TRBJ2-3	.	.	TRBV12-3/TRBV12-4	CASSPLANTDTQYF	TGTGCCAGCAGCCCTCTAGCGAACACAGATACGCAGTATTTT
TRBJ1-2	.	.	TRBV6-1	CASTIAWQRESYGYTF	TGTGCCAGCACCATCGCTTGGCAGCGCGAAAGCTATGGCTACACCTTC
TRBJ2-7	few	TRBD2	TRBV7-9	CASSLSQAGYEQYF	TGTGCCAGCAGCCTCTCCCAAGCGGGATACGAGCAGTACTTC
TRBJ2-7	few	.	TRBV27	CASSFGVGAYEQYF	TGTGCCAGCAGTTTCGGCGTGGGGGCTTACGAGCAGTACTTC
TRBJ2-1	.	.	TRBV20-1	CSARQETGEQFF	TGCAGTGCTAGGCAAGAGACTGGTGAGCAGTTCTTC
TRBJ2-1	few	.	TRBV27	CASSPPGPTSASEQFF	TGTGCCAGCAGTCCACCGGGACCAACTAGTGCTAGTGAGCAGTTCTTC
TRBJ2-7	once	.	TRBV7-9	CASSHTVVWEQYF	TGTGCCAGCAGCCATACCGTAGTATGGGAGCAGTACTTC
TRBJ1-2	few	TRBD1	TRBV12-3/TRBV12-4	CASSFRGVRVDYGYTF	TGTGCCAGCAGTTTCAGGGGGGTAAGGGTGGACTATGGCTACACCTTC
TRBJ2-7	.	.	TRBV7-9	CASRGGATYEQYF	TGTGCCAGCAGGGGGGGTGCCACCTACGAGCAGTACTTC
TRBJ2-7	few	.	TRBV5-1	CASSEGVGRSGYEQYF	TGCGCCAGCAGCGAGGGGGTTGGGAGGTCGGGTTACGAGCAGTACTTC
TRBJ1-4	few	TRBD1	TRBV4-3	CASSHHPGQGNEKLFF	TGCGCCAGCAGCCATCATCCGGGACAGGGTAATGAAAAACTGTTTTTT
TRBJ1-6	.	TRBD1	TRBV27	CASSSTGGRSPLHF	TGTGCCAGCAGCTCCACAGGGGGCAGGTCACCCCTCCACTTT
TRBJ2-5	.	.	TRBV2	CASSEMLEETQYF	TGTGCCAGCAGTGAAATGCTAGAAGAGACCCAGTACTTC
TRBJ2-7	few	.	TRBV7-7	CASSFRLSYEQYF	TGTGCCAGCAGCTTCCGGCTCTCCTACGAGCAGTACTTC
TRBJ2-3	few	.	TRBV6-1	CASSERADFTDTQYF	TGTGCCAGCAGTGAGCGCGCAGATTTCACAGATACGCAGTATTTT
TRBJ2-7	few	.	TRBV7-9	CASSLERDSNYEQYF	TGTGCCAGCAGCTTAGAGCGCGACTCCAACTACGAGCAGTACTTC
TRBJ2-1	.	.	TRBV27	CASSLEQGGPNEQFF	TGTGCCAGCAGTTTAGAACAGGGCGGCCCCAATGAGCAGTTCTTC
TRBJ2-7	few	.	TRBV7-6	CASSLAGGDPSYEQYF	TGTGCCAGCAGCTTAGCCGGAGGGGATCCCTCCTACGAGCAGTACTTC
TRBJ2-2	few	.	TRBV9	CASSVAQGNAGELFF	TGTGCCAGCAGCGTAGCACAGGGCAACGCCGGGGAGCTGTTTTTT
TRBJ2-7	.	TRBD2	TRBV28	CASSLLTSGHSYEQYF	TGTGCCAGCAGCCTTCTAACTAGCGGACACTCCTACGAGCAGTACTTC